The next 31 T cell receptor beta chains were all read from a single sample in a study of technical replicates of blood from a handful of donors. Generated by immunoSEQ multiplex PCR, the TCRdb table keeps only in-frame clones and is missing some. The sample contains some 77,000 clones, just over 85% of which appear only once. Specimen: PBMCs. These receptors were taken from a human donor in good health. Some clones in this sample may be carry-over from other donors' samples.

This chain connects TRBV2 to TRBJ2-1; 11 bases agree with TRBD2. There are 16 residues in the CDR3. The V segment lost 5 bases and the J segment 2 bases; nucleotides outside the gene matches: 5. Germline V lookup: CDR1 SNHLY, CDR2 FYNNEI. The CDR3 DNA follows: TGTGCCAGCAGTTCCCGACTAGCGGGGACCTACAATGAGCAGTTCTTC. This codes for CASSSRLAGTYNEQFF.

This chain links TRBV18 with TRBJ2-7; a possible D gene is TRBD2 (6 bases). In germline, CDR1 is KGHSH, CDR2 LQKENI. There are 13 residues in the CDR3. Trimming pared 2 bases from V and 5 bases from J, leaving 10 bases between. In DNA form, the CDR3 reads TGTGCCAGCTCACCATTCGGGGGTGACGAGCAGTACTTC. It encodes CASSPFGGDEQYF.

CDR3: CASSVGGQGGSPLHF. Here the CDR3 DNA reads TGTGCCAGCAGCGTAGGTGGGCAGGGTGGATCACCCCTCCACTTT. This chain connects TRBV5-5 to TRBJ1-6, with D possibly TRBD1 on 5 matching bases. Trimming stripped 4 bases from V and 10 bases from J, with 18 bases between. This CDR3 has 15 amino acids. Germline-derived CDR1 and CDR2 are SGHKS and YYEKEE (reference sequence).

V usage is TRBV5-1 and J usage is TRBJ2-3; 11 positions match TRBD2. V was pared by 4 bases and J by 2 bases, with 6 bases of the junction left unmatched. The CDR3 runs 16 residues. CDR1 and CDR2 (germline): SGHRS, YFSETQ. The CDR3: CASSVSSGGFTDTQYF. The CDR3 DNA sequence: TGCGCCAGCAGCGTGTCTAGCGGGGGGTTCACAGATACGCAGTATTTT.

This clone was counted at least ten times. V usage is TRBV4-1 and J usage is TRBJ2-5, with D possibly matching TRBD1 (5 bases). The CDR3 runs 16 residues. V lost 4 bases to trimming and J lost 5 bases, with 20 bases between them. Germline CDR1 reads MGHRA; CDR2 reads YSYEKL. CDR3 sequence reads: CASSRRLGASGETQYF. CDR3 bases: TGCGCCAGCAGCCGGCGTCTTGGTGCCTCAGGGGAGACCCAGTACTTC.

The chain employs TRBV9 and TRBJ1-6; TRBD1 might be the D (6 bases). V lost 3 bases and J 7 bases, leaving 23 bases between the germline ends. This CDR3 region has 18 residues. Germline assignment: CDR1 SGDLS and CDR2 YYNGEE. CDR3 region: CASSASRGGGQLNSPLHF. DNA for the CDR3: TGTGCCAGCAGCGCATCTCGAGGGGGGGGCCAACTCAATTCACCCCTCCACTTT.

The CDR3 loop is CAISETRGRDGYTF. DNA for the CDR3: TGTGCCATCAGTGAAACAAGAGGCAGGGATGGCTACACCTTC. The J gene is TRBJ1-2, the V gene TRBV10-3; a possible D gene is TRBD1 (5 bases). V was shortened by 3 bases and J by 6 bases, with 14 bases between the two germline ends. This CDR3 has 14 amino acids. Germline lookup yields CDR1 ENHRY and CDR2 SYGVKD.

The chain carries TRBV6-6 and TRBJ2-1; the match to TRBD2 covers 11 bases. Germline CDR1 and CDR2: MNHNY and SVGAGI (reference sequence). V shed 1 base and J 7 bases; nucleotides not matched to a gene: 3. This CDR3 has 15 residues. CDR3 amino acids: CASSYLAGGRNEQFF. Here the CDR3 DNA reads TGTGCCAGCAGTTACTTAGCGGGAGGGCGAAATGAGCAGTTCTTC.

V and J are TRBV6-5 and TRBJ2-3, with unresolved D. Trimming left V 6 bases short and J 1 base short, with 14 bases between. Germline V gene lookup returns CDR1 MNHEY and CDR2 SVGAGI. The CDR3 sequence is 15 residues long. CDR3 DNA sequence: TGTGCCAGCAGGATCTCTAGTACCCGCACAGATACGCAGTATTTT. This translates into CASRISSTRTDTQYF.

The chain has TRBV7-9 and TRBJ2-5; TRBD2 matches 14 bases. J was trimmed by 5 bases and V by 4 bases; bases with no gene match: 6. The CDR3 runs 16 residues. The germline V gene has CDR1 SEHNR and CDR2 FQNEAQ (reference sequence). The CDR3 is CASSSGLAGGGETQYF. CDR3 DNA: TGTGCCAGCAGCTCTGGACTAGCGGGAGGTGGGGAGACCCAGTACTTC.

The rearrangement joins TRBV6-1 to TRBJ1-6; 10 bases line up with TRBD1. The ends lost 4 bases at V and 9 bases at J; junction bases unmatched: 6. The germline V gene encodes CDR1 MNHNS and CDR2 SASEGT. The CDR3 runs 15 residues. In DNA, the CDR3 is TGTGCCAGCAGTGCCCCGGGACAGGGGATTTCACCCCTCCACTTT. It encodes CASSAPGQGISPLHF.

This chain links TRBV6-1 with TRBJ2-7; TRBD2 might be the D (6 bases). The V end was cut by 4 bases, the J end by 0 bases, with 10 bases between. The CDR3 has 14 residues. Germline assignment: CDR1 MNHNS and CDR2 SASEGT. The chain's CDR3 is CASSVTGSSYEQYF. CDR3 sequence (DNA): TGTGCCAGCAGTGTGACCGGGAGCTCCTACGAGCAGTACTTC.

This rearrangement joins TRBV6-4 to TRBJ1-2; D is undetermined. The CDR3 loop spans 14 amino acids. Germline V lookup: CDR1 MRHNA, CDR2 SNTAGT. Between the trimmed V and J ends, which lost 3 bases and 7 bases, there was a span of 15 bases. CDR3 nucleotides: TGTGCCAGCAGTGAGTCGTCCGGGATTGGTGGCTACACCTTC. Translation: CASSESSGIGGYTF.

The J gene is TRBJ1-1, the V gene TRBV10-3; 7 nucleotides line up with TRBD1. The J segment lost 9 bases and the V segment lost 3 bases, leaving 10 bases of the junction unmatched. Germline CDR1 reads ENHRY; CDR2 reads SYGVKD. This CDR3 is built from 14 residues. The CDR3 DNA reads TGTGCCATCAGTGAAGGGGGCGCCGGGTCGAAAGCTTTCTTT. It encodes CAISEGGAGSKAFF.

The J gene is TRBJ2-1, the V gene TRBV18; 9 bases line up with TRBD2. Per the germline V gene, CDR1 is KGHSH and CDR2 is LQKENI. V was clipped by 5 bases and J by 6 bases; unmatched bases: 2. The CDR3 is made up of 13 amino acids. CDR3 protein: CASSVSGSNEQFF. The CDR3 DNA reads TGTGCCAGCTCAGTTAGCGGGAGCAATGAGCAGTTCTTC.

The chain carries TRBV5-6 and TRBJ2-7; a possible D gene is TRBD2 (5 bases). There are 11 residues in the CDR3. CDR1 and CDR2 from the germline V gene are SGHDT and YYEEEE. The germline V and J ends were trimmed by 4 bases and 3 bases, with 5 bases remaining between them. In nucleotides, the CDR3 is TGTGCCAGCAGCGCGGGCTACGAGCAGTACTTC. Translated: CASSAGYEQYF. The full variable domain, with the rest looked up from reference TRBV5-6 and TRBJ2-7, is DAGVTQSPTHLIKTRGQQVTLRCSPKSGHDTVSWYQQALGQGPQFIFQYYEEEERQRGNFPDRFSGHQFPNYSSELNVNALLLGDSALYLCASSAGYEQYFGPGTRLTVT.

The chain joins TRBV15 to TRBJ1-2, with TRBD1 as a possible D gene (5 bases). CDR3 size: 15 residues. V was cut by 0 bases and J by 4 bases, with 12 bases left in between. Germline loops: CDR1 LNHNV, CDR2 YYDKDF (reference sequence). The CDR3 nucleotides are TGTGCCACCAGCAGAGATCAATGGCAGGGCTATGGCTACACCTTC. This codes for CATSRDQWQGYGYTF.

For the CDR3, the DNA is TGTGCCAGCAGCTCCCGCGCGGACAATGAGCAGTTCTTC. Translated: CASSSRADNEQFF. The V and J genes are TRBV7-8 and TRBJ2-1; unclear D gene. The CDR3 runs 13 residues. V lost 4 bases, J lost 5 bases, and 9 bases lay in between. CDR1 SGHVS and CDR2 FQNEAQ come from the germline V gene.

The V call is TRBV27, the J call TRBJ1-2; the D gene is possibly TRBD1 (6 bases). V lost 2 bases and J 7 bases, leaving 17 bases between the germline ends. This CDR3 has 15 amino acids. Germline CDR1 reads MNHEY; CDR2 reads SMNVEV (reference sequence). The CDR3 sequence: CASSLIPGVGGGYTF. In DNA, the CDR3 is TGTGCCAGCAGTTTAATCCCAGGGGTTGGGGGTGGCTACACCTTC.

V usage is TRBV10-3 and J usage is TRBJ2-1; D is unresolved. The CDR3 runs 12 residues. The germline V and J ends were trimmed by 3 bases and 9 bases, with 9 bases remaining between them. Germline loops: CDR1 ENHRY, CDR2 SYGVKD. The CDR3 DNA sequence: TGTGCCATCAGTGATAACGGGTTTGAGCAGTTCTTC. Protein sequence: CAISDNGFEQFF.

The V and J genes are TRBV21-1 and TRBJ2-5; TRBD2 is taken as the D call from the table, unchecked against the DNA. TRBV21-1 is deemed a pseudogene. The CDR3 spans 16 residues. CDR3 in amino acids: CASSKGGGGVGETQYF. Written as DNA, the CDR3 is TGTGCCAGCAGCAAGGGGGGTGGGGGAGTGGGAGAGACCCAGTACTTC.

The sample holds one count of this clone. The chain carries TRBV6-6 and TRBJ2-1; 9 positions agree with TRBD2. This CDR3 has 14 amino acids. The V and J ends lost 10 bases and 6 bases, in that order; junction bases with no gene match: 10. Germline V CDR1 and CDR2: MNHNY, SVGAGI (reference sequence). Here the CDR3 DNA reads TGTGCCACCCAGCGGGAGGTCCGGTCCAATGAGCAGTTCTTC. Protein sequence: CATQREVRSNEQFF.

The chain links TRBV6-1 to TRBJ1-2; tentative D call: TRBD1 (5 bases). The CDR3 loop spans 13 amino acids. V was pared by 6 bases and J by 0 bases, with 8 bases between. Germline loops: CDR1 MNHNS, CDR2 SASEGT. The CDR3 DNA reads as TGTGCCAGCAGAAAGGGGTCTAACTATGGCTACACCTTC. As protein: CASRKGSNYGYTF.

V and J are TRBV15 and TRBJ2-1; weak D call: TRBD1 (6 bases). Germline assignment: CDR1 LNHNV and CDR2 YYDKDF (reference sequence). CDR3 size: 15 residues. V was shortened by 0 bases and J by 8 bases, with 14 bases between the two germline ends. For the CDR3, the DNA is TGTGCCACCAGCAGAGATAAGCAGGGGTTGGATGAGCAGTTCTTC. Amino acid sequence: CATSRDKQGLDEQFF.

This chain connects TRBV6-6 to TRBJ1-2, with D perhaps TRBD1 (6 bases). The CDR3 sequence is 16 residues long. CDR1 and CDR2 from the germline V gene are MNHNY and SVGAGI (reference sequence). V was shortened by 7 bases and J by 0 bases, with 18 bases between the two germline ends. This CDR3 reads CASKLGGGPANYGYTF. In DNA, the CDR3 is TGTGCCAGCAAATTAGGCGGGGGGCCGGCTAACTATGGCTACACCTTC.

Within the sample, this clone is medium-sized. The chain carries TRBV7-3 and TRBJ2-1, with 7 bases lining up with TRBD2. Losses at the gene ends were 5 bases for V and 8 bases for J; bases not matched to a gene: 18. Per the germline V gene, CDR1 is SGHTA and CDR2 is FQGTGA. This CDR3 has 17 residues. This CDR3 is CASSPYPGLTTRDEQFF. DNA of the CDR3: TGTGCCAGCAGCCCCTATCCGGGACTAACGACCAGAGATGAGCAGTTCTTC.

The V call is TRBV18, the J call TRBJ1-3; 8 bases are shared with TRBD1. J gave up 0 bases and V 4 bases, and 14 bases lay outside the gene matches. The CDR3 has 19 amino acids. Germline lookup yields CDR1 KGHSH and CDR2 LQKENI. This CDR3 is CASSQERYRQGSSGNTIYF. Written as DNA, the CDR3 is TGTGCCAGCTCACAAGAAAGATATCGACAGGGGAGCTCTGGAAACACCATATATTTT.

V gene TRBV10-2 combines with J gene TRBJ2-5; 10 bases map to TRBD2. The CDR3 length is 15 residues. V gave up 6 bases and J gave up 3 bases; unmatched junction bases: 7. Germline CDR1 and CDR2: WSHSY and SAAADI. CDR3 nucleotides: TGCGCCAGCAGGGGAGCGGGGGGGGGTGAAGAGACCCAGTACTTC. Translating gives CASRGAGGGEETQYF.

The chain joins TRBV6-5 to TRBJ2-5; TRBD1 aligns across 7 bases. Looked up from germline, CDR1 is MNHEY and CDR2 is SVGAGI. There are 15 residues in the CDR3. V was pared by 6 bases and J by 5 bases, with 12 bases of the junction left unmatched. The CDR3 coding sequence is TGTGCCAGCAGGAGACAGGGTTGGGGACGGGAGACCCAGTACTTC. This translates into CASRRQGWGRETQYF.

The chain combines TRBV7-2 with TRBJ1-2, with 7 bases matching TRBD1. Germline loops: CDR1 SGHTA, CDR2 FQGNSA. V was pared by 0 bases and J by 4 bases, with 8 bases of the junction left unmatched. This CDR3 contains 16 residues. In DNA form, the CDR3 reads TGTGCCAGCAGCTTAGCGCGTCCGGCAGGGGGCTATGGCTACACCTTC. Residues: CASSLARPAGGYGYTF.

This clone has more than one count but fewer than ten. The chain links TRBV6-1 to TRBJ2-7; D not resolved. Trimming cost V 6 bases and J 1 base, with 16 bases left between them. Germline V lookup: CDR1 MNHNS, CDR2 SASEGT. CDR3 size: 15 residues. CDR3 region: CASSARQAPSYEQYF. CDR3 sequence (DNA): TGTGCCAGCAGCGCTCGACAAGCTCCTTCCTACGAGCAGTACTTC.